This T cell receptor (beta chain) comes out of a study of blood T cells in healthy people across ages. It was with a sample-barcoded 5' primer and a J-beta primer mix that a second PCR of about 6 to 12 cycles was run. TCRdb called the 5' RACE reads again in MiXCR, with one record for every CDR3 protein. Of about 1.6 million distinct CDR3 sequences detected, about 31% appear once; the ten largest clones hold around 11%. Overall study results and limits: A greater number of naive CD4+ cells and higher diversity distinguished long-lived donors from aged donors. Older age went with lower TCR beta diversity per million T cells, in a roughly linear way.

This CDR3 spans 16 amino acids. CDR1 DFQATT and CDR2 SNEGSKA come from the germline V gene (reference sequence). Trimming left V 1 base short and J 4 bases short, with 17 bases between. This clonotype appeared a few times. Its antigen is still unknown. The clonotype comes from a woman aged 30 to 39 in good health. The sequenced sample was blood. This chain joins TRBV20-1 and TRBJ2-1, with D unresolved. The CDR3 DNA sequence: TGCAGTGCTAGAGCGCAATCCCCAGCCTCTTACAATGAGCAGTTCTTC. Translation: CSARAQSPASYNEQFF.